These T cell receptor beta chains were read from a single sample in a study of blood T cell repertoires in COVID-19. TCRdb's table, derived via immunoSEQ multiplex PCR, lists solely in-frame clones and lacks some. This table has approximately 110,000 clones, over 75% appearing once. The sequencing sample was made of peripheral blood. The receptors originated from a man between 65 and 85 years old with active or convalescent COVID-19. Each CDR3 is given with its conserved first and last residue. D genes are given only for firm matches. Rows give clone size only sometimes, using once, few, many, or a class for an expanded clone.

v_call	j_call	clone_size	d_call	cdr3_aa	cdr3_nt
TRBV5-1	TRBJ2-1	-	-	CASSPSQVVQFF	TGCGCCAGCAGCCCCTCTCAGGTGGTGCAGTTCTTC
TRBV28	TRBJ2-7	-	TRBD1	CASTLRGTGYEQYF	TGTGCCAGCACCTTAAGGGGGACAGGGTACGAGCAGTACTTC
TRBV10-2	TRBJ1-1	-	-	CASSAHMNTEAFF	TGCGCCAGCAGTGCCCACATGAACACTGAAGCTTTCTTT
TRBV3-1/TRBV3-2	TRBJ2-5	-	-	CASTGRGSGETQYF	TGTGCCAGCACGGGGAGGGGGTCAGGGGAGACCCAGTACTTC
TRBV5-1	TRBJ2-3	-	TRBD1	CASSLAPGQGTDTQYF	TGCGCCAGCAGCTTGGCCCCGGGACAGGGCACAGATACGCAGTATTTT
TRBV30	TRBJ1-5	-	TRBD1	CAWSPIGTGYQPQHF	TGTGCCTGGAGTCCAATCGGGACAGGGTATCAGCCCCAGCATTTT
TRBV7-6	TRBJ1-1	-	-	CASSLNPGSDTEAFF	TGTGCCAGCAGCTTAAACCCAGGGTCGGACACTGAAGCTTTCTTT
TRBV2	TRBJ1-4	-	TRBD1	CASSGQGAREKLFF	TGTGCCAGCAGCGGACAGGGGGCGCGGGAAAAACTGTTTTTT
TRBV6-6	TRBJ1-2	few	-	CASAGAYGYTF	TGTGCCAGCGCGGGGGCCTATGGCTACACCTTC
TRBV4-2	TRBJ2-7	-	TRBD1	CASSQDGDSIYEQYF	TGTGCCAGCAGCCAAGATGGGGACAGCATCTACGAGCAGTACTTC
TRBV5-1	TRBJ1-1	-	TRBD1	CASSFGQGPEAFF	TGCGCCAGCAGCTTCGGACAGGGCCCCGAAGCTTTCTTT
TRBV9	TRBJ2-5	-	TRBD1	CASSPGQTQETQYF	TGTGCCAGCAGCCCGGGACAGACCCAAGAGACCCAGTACTTC
TRBV19	TRBJ1-1	-	-	CASTTIPPDRHTEAFF	TGTGCCAGTACCACCATTCCCCCGGACAGACACACTGAAGCTTTCTTT
TRBV24-1	TRBJ2-7	-	-	CATSDPRLGDNEQYF	TGTGCCACCAGTGACCCCCGACTAGGTGACAACGAGCAGTACTTC
TRBV7-3	TRBJ2-7	-	-	CASSPQAEAYEQYF	TGTGCCAGCAGCCCGCAAGCGGAAGCCTACGAGCAGTACTTC
TRBV6-1	TRBJ2-7	-	-	CASSEAVLTYEQYF	TGTGCCAGCAGTGAAGCGGTACTAACCTACGAGCAGTACTTC
TRBV4-2	TRBJ1-5	-	-	CASSSGVRGNQPQHF	TGTGCCAGCAGCTCAGGGGTGCGCGGCAATCAGCCCCAGCATTTT
TRBV5-4	TRBJ2-1	-	TRBD2	CASSLGSGENEQFF	TGTGCCAGCAGCTTGGGTAGCGGGGAAAATGAGCAGTTCTTC
TRBV6-4	TRBJ2-1	-	-	CASSAAVSDEQFF	TGTGCCAGCAGCGCGGCGGTATCTGACGAGCAGTTCTTC
TRBV5-6	TRBJ2-5	-	TRBD1	CASSLFRGQQETQYF	TGTGCCAGCAGCTTGTTTCGGGGACAGCAAGAGACCCAGTACTTC
TRBV28	TRBJ1-5	-	-	CASSFGPGYQPQHF	TGTGCCAGCAGTTTCGGACCGGGATATCAGCCCCAGCATTTT
TRBV11-2	TRBJ1-2	once	TRBD1	CASSLERGPGYGYTF	TGTGCCAGCAGCTTAGAGAGGGGGCCTGGCTATGGCTACACCTTC
TRBV28	TRBJ2-5	-	-	CASSLASLNQETQYF	TGTGCCAGCAGTTTAGCTAGCCTCAATCAAGAGACCCAGTACTTC
TRBV7-2	TRBJ2-7	-	TRBD2	CASSLVWLAGEQYF	TGTGCCAGCAGCTTAGTATGGCTAGCGGGGGAGCAGTACTTC
TRBV10-3	TRBJ1-1	-	TRBD1	CAISGNRGPRSAEAFF	TGTGCCATCAGTGGGAACAGGGGGCCGCGATCGGCTGAAGCTTTCTTT
TRBV27	TRBJ2-3	few	TRBD1	CASSIQGVKTDTQYF	TGTGCCAGCAGTATACAGGGGGTGAAAACAGATACGCAGTATTTT
TRBV6-5	TRBJ2-7	-	-	CASRGTASYEQYF	TGTGCCAGCCGCGGGACCGCTAGCTACGAGCAGTACTTC
TRBV19	TRBJ2-1	-	TRBD2	CASSIPPDRTSGSYEQFF	TGTGCCAGTAGTATCCCTCCTGATCGGACTAGCGGGAGCTATGAGCAGTTCTTC
TRBV5-5	TRBJ1-2	-	TRBD1	CASTPGTGAYYGYTF	TGTGCCAGCACTCCCGGGACAGGGGCGTACTATGGCTACACCTTC
TRBV6-5	TRBJ2-5	-	-	CASSPSDQETQYF	TGTGCCAGCTCCCCTAGCGACCAAGAGACCCAGTACTTC
TRBV30	TRBJ2-6	-	-	CACDRSGANVLTF	TGTGCCTGTGACAGGTCTGGGGCCAACGTCCTGACTTTC
TRBV5-1	TRBJ2-7	few	-	CASSLAWGGSYEQYF	TGCGCCAGCAGCTTGGCCTGGGGCGGCTCCTACGAGCAGTACTTC
TRBV28	TRBJ1-3	once	TRBD1	CASRDRGGSGNTIYF	TGTGCCAGCAGGGACAGGGGAGGTTCTGGAAACACCATATATTTT
TRBV3-1/TRBV3-2	TRBJ1-3	-	-	CASSQGTAGNTIYF	TGTGCCAGCAGCCAAGGGACTGCCGGAAACACCATATATTTT